This T cell receptor (beta chain) was obtained from a study of blood T cells in healthy people across ages. The wider study: The capture of about one barcoded beta molecule per two T cells was achieved by template switching.

The V end lost 8 bases, the J end lost 7 bases, and 14 bases lay between the germline ends. This CDR3 region has 12 residues. From germline, CDR1 is SEHNR and CDR2 FQNEAQ (reference sequence). Primed by a sample-barcoded 5' primer and a J-beta primer mix, a second PCR proceeded for about 7 to 12 cycles. Every cDNA molecule bore a tag from a template-switch adaptor containing 12 random nucleotides. A minimum of 3 million CDR3-containing paired-end reads was obtained for each sample. TCRdb ran MiXCR on the 5' RACE reads and lists one entry per CDR3 protein. The sample has under 950,000 distinct CDR3 sequences; roughly 20% are singletons.

Sequencing was done on a sample of blood. This TCR was sampled from a man in his 70s in good health. V usage is TRBV7-9 and J usage is TRBJ1-2, with D unresolved. In DNA form, the CDR3 reads TGTGCCAGCTCCCTAGTGGTATCTGGCTACACCTTC. Translating gives CASSLVVSGYTF.